This T cell receptor (beta chain) is drawn from a study of CD4+ T cells in melanoma. Study-wide findings and caveats: A reported correlation linked neoantigen-specific CD4+ T cells to CD8+, macrophage and B cell function. Reportedly, melanoma neoantigen-specific CD4+ T cells showed varied differentiation states.

Profiling relied on immunoSEQ multiplex PCR, and the TCRdb table lists in-frame clones only, not all of them. The repertoire has about 140,000 clones, 80% to 95% of them found once; the top ten carry about 1.6%. This clone came up once. Its matching antigen is unknown. Germline CDR1 reads SGHRS; CDR2 reads YFSETQ. The V and J ends lost 9 bases and 4 bases, in that order; junction bases with no gene match: 8. The CDR3 totals 14 residues. This sequence joins TRBV5-1 and TRBJ2-3, with 10 positions matching TRBD1. The receptor was derived from a human donor with melanoma. Written as DNA, the CDR3 is TGCGCCACCCGTACCGGGACAGGGGCAGATACGCAGTATTTT. As protein: CATRTGTGADTQYF.